This TCR beta chain was captured in a study of cytomegalovirus exposure and HLA in healthy donors. Study context: A subsequent analysis reported that the roughly 120 validation repertoires were produced on the same platform that had also been used for the approximately 710 first-cohort repertoires.

Sequencing was performed with immunoSEQ multiplex PCR; in TCRdb, only in-frame clones are kept and a portion is missing. The data show about 140,000 clones, roughly nine tenths seen once. This clone was seen only a few times. The V end lost 2 bases, the J end lost 3 bases, and 8 bases lay between the germline ends. Germline loops: CDR1 SGHRS, CDR2 YFSETQ. This CDR3 is 13 amino acids long. The sequencing sample was made of PBMCs. The rearrangement links TRBV5-1 to TRBJ1-2; D is ambiguous. This TCR was sampled from a man in his late teens or twenties in good health and CMV-seronegative. The CDR3 DNA follows: TGCGCCAGCAGCTTCGACGGAGACTATGGCTACACCTTC. It codes for CASSFDGDYGYTF.